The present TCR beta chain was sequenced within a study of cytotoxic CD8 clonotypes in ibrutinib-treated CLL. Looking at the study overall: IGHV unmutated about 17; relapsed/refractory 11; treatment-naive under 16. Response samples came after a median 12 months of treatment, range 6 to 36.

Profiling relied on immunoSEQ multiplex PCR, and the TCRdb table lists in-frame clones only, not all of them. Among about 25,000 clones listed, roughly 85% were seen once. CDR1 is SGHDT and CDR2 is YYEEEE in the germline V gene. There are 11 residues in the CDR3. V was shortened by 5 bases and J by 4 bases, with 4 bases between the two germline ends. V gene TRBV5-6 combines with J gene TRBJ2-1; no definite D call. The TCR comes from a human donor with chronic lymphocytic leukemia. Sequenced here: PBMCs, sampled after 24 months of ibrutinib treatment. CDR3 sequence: CASRFYNEQFF. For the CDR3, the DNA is TGTGCCAGCAGATTTTACAATGAGCAGTTCTTC.